A selection of T cell receptor beta chains follows, all from one sample in a study of response to subunit inactivated influenza vaccine. TCRdb analysed the RT-PCR reads with MiXCR anew, one entry per CDR3 protein. The table shows 800,000 or so distinct CDR3 sequences, with less than 25% occurring only once. Sample: PBMCs from blood, taken around 5 days after vaccination. These receptor sequences come from a man in his forties or fifties who received an inactivated influenza vaccine. Both conserved end residues are part of each CDR3. D genes are given only for firm matches. Some rows mark clone size as missing; the rest say once, few, many or name a class of expanded clone.

j_gene: TRBJ2-7; d_gene: TRBD2; abundance: few; v_gene: TRBV7-2; CDR3nt: TGTGCCAGCAGCTTATTTCGGGAGGGCGAGCAGTACTTC; CDR3aa: CASSLFREGEQYF
j_gene: TRBJ2-7; d_gene: TRBD1; abundance: few; v_gene: TRBV7-9; CDR3nt: TGTGCCAGCAGGTCGGACAGGGGAGCCTACGAGCAGTACTTC; CDR3aa: CASRSDRGAYEQYF
j_gene: TRBJ2-4; d_gene: TRBD1; abundance: -; v_gene: TRBV11-2; CDR3nt: TGTGCCAGCAGCCCACTGGACAGGGGGCACGGGCCCAAAAACATTCAGTACTTC; CDR3aa: CASSPLDRGHGPKNIQYF
j_gene: TRBJ1-1; d_gene: -; abundance: -; v_gene: TRBV30; CDR3nt: TGTGCCTGGTGTGGATACACTGAAGCTTTCTTT; CDR3aa: CAWCGYTEAFF
j_gene: TRBJ2-2; d_gene: TRBD1; abundance: few; v_gene: TRBV29-1; CDR3nt: TGCAGCGCCGAGGGGGCGCAGGTCACCGGGGAGCTGTTTTTT; CDR3aa: CSAEGAQVTGELFF
j_gene: TRBJ2-3; d_gene: TRBD1; abundance: few; v_gene: TRBV11-2; CDR3nt: TGTGCCAGCAGCTCTTCGACAGGGGGCGTATCAGATACGCAGTATTTT; CDR3aa: CASSSSTGGVSDTQYF
j_gene: TRBJ1-1; d_gene: -; abundance: -; v_gene: TRBV7-9; CDR3nt: TGTGCCAGCAGCTCCGCCGGGACACAGAACACTGAAGCTTTCTTT; CDR3aa: CASSSAGTQNTEAFF
j_gene: TRBJ1-2; d_gene: -; abundance: many; v_gene: TRBV6-5; CDR3nt: TGTGCCAGCAGTTACTACCCCATAGAAGGGGGCTACACCTTC; CDR3aa: CASSYYPIEGGYTF
j_gene: TRBJ2-6; d_gene: TRBD1; abundance: -; v_gene: TRBV6-1; CDR3nt: TGTGCCAGCAAAGGACAGGGGTTCGGGGCCAACGTCCTGACTTTC; CDR3aa: CASKGQGFGANVLTF
j_gene: TRBJ1-5; d_gene: -; abundance: many; v_gene: TRBV12-3/TRBV12-4; CDR3nt: TGTGCCAGCAGTTTAGATATGAATCAGCCCCAGCATTTT; CDR3aa: CASSLDMNQPQHF
j_gene: TRBJ2-7; d_gene: TRBD2; abundance: -; v_gene: TRBV7-8; CDR3nt: TGTGCCAGCAGCTTAGGTAGCGGGACTGTCTACGAGCAGTACTTC; CDR3aa: CASSLGSGTVYEQYF
j_gene: TRBJ1-1; d_gene: -; abundance: -; v_gene: TRBV10-3; CDR3nt: TGTGCCATCAGTGTCGGGGCTAAGAACACTGAAGCTTTCTTT; CDR3aa: CAISVGAKNTEAFF
j_gene: TRBJ2-5; d_gene: TRBD2; abundance: -; v_gene: TRBV20-1; CDR3nt: TGCAGTGCTGTGGGGGCTAGCGGGAGGGCTAGGGAGACCCAGTACTTC; CDR3aa: CSAVGASGRARETQYF
j_gene: TRBJ2-7; d_gene: -; abundance: -; v_gene: TRBV7-8; CDR3nt: TGTGCCAGCAGCCATGGAGGCCCGGCCTACGAGCAGTACTTC; CDR3aa: CASSHGGPAYEQYF
j_gene: TRBJ2-5; d_gene: -; abundance: few; v_gene: TRBV6-2/TRBV6-3; CDR3nt: TGTGCCAGCAGACAAGACGGCGGTGAGACCCAGTACTTC; CDR3aa: CASRQDGGETQYF
j_gene: TRBJ2-4; d_gene: -; abundance: many; v_gene: TRBV20-1; CDR3nt: TGCAGTGCTAGTCCCGGGACCGGGAACATTCAGTACTTC; CDR3aa: CSASPGTGNIQYF
j_gene: TRBJ2-3; d_gene: TRBD1; abundance: -; v_gene: TRBV20-1; CDR3nt: TGCAGTGCTAGGCCGGGACAGGGGTCAGATACGCAGTATTTT; CDR3aa: CSARPGQGSDTQYF
j_gene: TRBJ2-7; d_gene: -; abundance: few; v_gene: TRBV11-1; CDR3nt: TGTGCCAGCAGCTCCGTAGGGACGGCGACCTACGAGCAGTACTTC; CDR3aa: CASSSVGTATYEQYF
j_gene: TRBJ2-3; d_gene: -; abundance: -; v_gene: TRBV25-1; CDR3nt: TGTGCCAGCAGTGCTTACGGGGACACGCAGTATTTT; CDR3aa: CASSAYGDTQYF
j_gene: TRBJ1-3; d_gene: TRBD1; abundance: few; v_gene: TRBV20-1; CDR3nt: TGCAGTGCACCGGACAGGGCTGGAAACACCATATATTTT; CDR3aa: CSAPDRAGNTIYF
j_gene: TRBJ1-4; d_gene: -; abundance: -; v_gene: TRBV7-9; CDR3nt: TGTGCCAGCAGCTCAGGAACCGATGAAAAACTGTTTTTT; CDR3aa: CASSSGTDEKLFF
j_gene: TRBJ2-3; d_gene: -; abundance: -; v_gene: TRBV18; CDR3nt: TGTGCCAGCTCACGGGGGTATGGAGGAGATACGCAGTATTTT; CDR3aa: CASSRGYGGDTQYF
j_gene: TRBJ1-6; d_gene: -; abundance: -; v_gene: TRBV20-1; CDR3nt: TGCAGTGCTGGGTACAGGGTGATGGGTAATTCACCCCTCCACTTT; CDR3aa: CSAGYRVMGNSPLHF
j_gene: TRBJ1-1; d_gene: -; abundance: -; v_gene: TRBV7-9; CDR3nt: TGTGACAGCAGCTGGACGACAGTGAACACTGAAGCTTTCTTT; CDR3aa: CDSSWTTVNTEAFF
j_gene: TRBJ2-4; d_gene: -; abundance: -; v_gene: TRBV20-1; CDR3nt: TGCAGTGCGAGGGACCAACTAGCCAAAAACATTCAGTACTTC; CDR3aa: CSARDQLAKNIQYF
j_gene: TRBJ2-1; d_gene: -; abundance: -; v_gene: TRBV20-1; CDR3nt: TGCAGTGCTAGCGACAGGAGGGGGAGTAGGTACAATGAGCAGTTCTTC; CDR3aa: CSASDRRGSRYNEQFF
j_gene: TRBJ2-3; d_gene: -; abundance: many; v_gene: TRBV20-1; CDR3nt: TGCAGTGCAGACAGCCAAAACACAGATACGCAGTATTTT; CDR3aa: CSADSQNTDTQYF